The 28 T cell receptor beta chains below come from one sample, sequenced in a study of T cell responses to AZD1222 COVID-19 vaccine. The table came from immunoSEQ multiplex PCR; TCRdb's copy has only in-frame clones and leaves some out. In the table there are 150,000 or so clones, less than 90% of which are singletons. The sample was peripheral blood, taken on day 0 of AZD1222 vaccination. These receptors all come from an adult in good health.

This clone was observed a handful of times. The chain is built from TRBV29-1 and TRBJ2-2; 7 positions match TRBD1. The CDR3 has 13 residues. Germline trimming cut 7 bases from V and 3 bases from J; bases unmatched to any gene: 5. In germline, CDR1 is SQVTM, CDR2 ANQGSEA. Here the CDR3 DNA reads TGCAGCGCAGAGGGGGCGGACACCGGGGAGCTGTTTTTT. Translating gives CSAEGADTGELFF.

This chain connects TRBV5-8 to TRBJ1-5; the D is unclear. V lost 5 bases and J lost 4, with 7 bases in between. The length of the CDR3 is 12 residues. Germline CDR1 and CDR2: SGHTS and YDEGEE. The CDR3 sequence is CASRPLNQPQHF. Here the CDR3 DNA reads TGTGCCAGCAGGCCCCTAAATCAGCCCCAGCATTTT.

The chain employs TRBV4-3 and TRBJ1-6; possibly TRBD1 for D (5 bases). The CDR3 covers 15 residues. CDR1 LGHNA and CDR2 YSLEER come from the germline V gene. Trimming removed 0 bases from V and 9 bases from J, with 12 bases in between. CDR3 region: CASSQDRGVGSPLHF. The CDR3 DNA reads as TGCGCCAGCAGCCAAGATCGGGGGGTTGGTTCACCCCTCCACTTT.

This chain connects TRBV11-2 to TRBJ2-7; weak D call: TRBD1 (5 bases). Germline V gene sequence: CDR1 SGHAT, CDR2 FQNNGV. The CDR3 runs to 15 residues. Trimming took off 5 bases at V and 2 bases at J, with 16 bases between the two ends. The CDR3 is CASSRQSRHTYEQYF. CDR3 bases: TGTGCCAGCAGCAGACAGAGTCGCCATACCTACGAGCAGTACTTC. Variable domain in full (rest from reference TRBV11-2 and TRBJ2-7): EAGVAQSPRYKIIEKRQSVAFWCNPISGHATLYWYQQILGQGPKLLIQFQNNGVVDDSQLPKDRFSAERLKGVDSTLKIQPAKLEDSAVYLCASSRQSRHTYEQYFGPGTRLTVT.

The J gene is TRBJ2-1, the V gene TRBV3-1 (or the pseudogene TRBV3-2); D unresolved. The CDR3 is 14 residues long. Germline V gene sequence: CDR1 LGHDT, CDR2 YNNKEL (reference sequence). The germline V and J ends were trimmed by 1 base and 7 bases, with 11 bases remaining between them. CDR3 nucleotides: TGTGCCAGCAGCCAAGGGCAGTTTGGGAATGAGCAGTTCTTC. It translates to CASSQGQFGNEQFF.

The chain recombines TRBV10-3 with TRBJ2-7, with TRBD2 matching 13 bases. Looked up from germline, CDR1 is ENHRY and CDR2 is SYGVKD. Trimming cost V 6 bases and J 5 bases; bases outside gene matches: 7. This CDR3 spans 15 amino acids. CDR3 coding DNA: TGTGCCATCAGCCGAGGAGGGACTAGCGGGGACGAGCAGTACTTC. Encoded protein: CAISRGGTSGDEQYF.

This chain joins TRBV3-1 (or the pseudogene TRBV3-2) and TRBJ2-2, with a tentative D call TRBD2 (5 bases). V lost 3 bases, J lost 6 bases, and 17 bases lay in between. Germline assignment: CDR1 LGHDT and CDR2 YNNKEL (reference sequence). This CDR3 has 16 amino acids. The CDR3 region is CASSHSRIAQAGELFF. CDR3 nucleotide sequence: TGTGCCAGCAGCCATTCCCGGATAGCGCAGGCCGGGGAGCTGTTTTTT.

V gene TRBV4-1 combines with J gene TRBJ1-2, with unresolved D. Germline V lookup: CDR1 MGHRA, CDR2 YSYEKL. This CDR3 has 15 residues. V was cut by 0 bases and J by 1 base, with 9 bases left in between. CDR3: CASSQEFKVNYGYTF. The CDR3 DNA reads TGCGCCAGCAGCCAAGAGTTCAAGGTTAACTATGGCTACACCTTC.

A few counts support this clone. This rearrangement joins TRBV19 to TRBJ2-5; TRBD1 agrees at 8 bases. The CDR3 totals 14 residues. Per the germline V gene, CDR1 is LNHDA and CDR2 is SQIVND (reference sequence). The junction had 4 bases not matched to a gene; V was cut back by 3 bases and J by 4 bases. As DNA, the CDR3 is TGTGCCAGTAGTATTACAGGGGGAGGAGAGACCCAGTACTTC. It yields the protein CASSITGGGETQYF.

The chain couples TRBV6-2 or TRBV6-3 to TRBJ1-5, with D uncertain. The CDR3 runs 16 residues. Trimming removed 7 bases at V and 5 bases at J, with 21 bases between. Germline-derived CDR1 and CDR2 are MNHEY and SVGEGT. CDR3 region: CASTPRPYREYQPQHF. In nucleotides, the CDR3 is TGTGCCAGCACCCCCCGGCCCTACCGGGAGTATCAGCCCCAGCATTTT.

V and J are TRBV5-4 and TRBJ2-7; no firm D call. V dropped 3 bases and J dropped 3 bases, with 13 bases sitting between them. This CDR3 contains 14 residues. The V gene's germline CDR1 is SGHNT and CDR2 YYREEE (reference sequence). The CDR3 is CASSSANRDYEQYF. The CDR3 region has the DNA TGTGCCAGCAGCTCGGCGAACAGAGACTACGAGCAGTACTTC.

J is TRBJ1-6 and V is TRBV4-1; 7 bases align to TRBD1. The V gene end was trimmed by 6 bases and the J gene end by 4 bases; junction bases not matched to a gene: 15. Looked up from germline, CDR1 is MGHRA and CDR2 is YSYEKL. This CDR3 has 18 amino acids. The CDR3 region is CASRVRRDRSPYNSPLHF. The CDR3 DNA sequence: TGCGCCAGCAGAGTCCGAAGGGACAGAAGTCCGTATAATTCACCCCTCCACTTT.

The V gene is TRBV6-6, the J gene TRBJ1-2; D perhaps matches TRBD1 (5 bases). CDR3 size: 14 residues. V lost 6 bases to trimming and J lost 6 bases, with 17 bases between them. In germline, CDR1 is MNHNY, CDR2 SVGAGI (reference sequence). The CDR3 region is CASSSLGLGDGYTF. The CDR3 coding sequence is TGTGCCAGCAGCTCCCTGGGATTGGGGGATGGCTACACCTTC.

The V and J genes are TRBV19 and TRBJ1-1; TRBD1 agrees at 8 bases. After removal of 6 bases from V and 0 bases from J, the junction contained 9 bases not matched to a gene. The CDR3 totals 16 residues. Germline V lookup: CDR1 LNHDA, CDR2 SQIVND (reference sequence). CDR3 region: CASSVGRGRLNTEAFF. CDR3 coding DNA: TGTGCCAGTAGCGTGGGCAGGGGGCGACTGAACACTGAAGCTTTCTTT.

The genes are TRBV5-1 and TRBJ2-3, with TRBD1 matching 8 bases. The ends lost 3 bases at V and 8 bases at J; junction bases unmatched: 14. The CDR3 spans 16 residues. Germline values: CDR1 SGHRS, CDR2 YFSETQ. CDR3 sequence reads: CASSSTGTGAIGTQYF. DNA of the CDR3: TGCGCCAGCAGCTCTACAGGGACAGGCGCTATTGGTACGCAGTATTTT.

The chain combines TRBV5-1 with TRBJ2-5, with 10 bases matching TRBD2. CDR1 and CDR2 (germline): SGHRS, YFSETQ. J gave up 2 bases and V 4 bases, and 5 bases lay outside the gene matches. The CDR3 has 15 amino acids. The CDR3 reads CASSGGLAEQETQYF. CDR3 coding DNA: TGCGCCAGCAGCGGTGGACTAGCGGAGCAAGAGACCCAGTACTTC.

The chain carries TRBV19 and TRBJ1-1; D is unclear. The CDR3 is made up of 13 amino acids. Germline V CDR1 and CDR2: LNHDA, SQIVND (reference sequence). The germline V and J ends were trimmed by 4 bases and 0 bases, with 6 bases remaining between them. The CDR3 spells CASSTSMNTEAFF. The CDR3 nucleotides read TGTGCCAGTAGTACGTCCATGAACACTGAAGCTTTCTTT.

This chain uses TRBV4-1 with TRBJ1-5, with D perhaps matching TRBD1 (5 bases). Between the trimmed V and J ends, which lost 0 bases and 4 bases, there was a span of 7 bases. The germline gives CDR1 MGHRA, CDR2 YSYEKL. The CDR3 spans 14 residues. CDR3 DNA sequence: TGCGCCAGCAGCCAAGATCACAGGAATCAGCCCCAGCATTTT. This sequence encodes CASSQDHRNQPQHF.

This chain connects TRBV5-1 to TRBJ1-1; D might be TRBD1 (5 bases). The V gene's germline CDR1 is SGHRS and CDR2 YFSETQ. V shed 0 bases and J shed 4 bases, with 10 bases lying between them. There are 14 residues in the CDR3. CDR3 bases: TGCGCCAGCAGCTTGGTGACGGGGGGCACTGAAGCTTTCTTT. It yields the protein CASSLVTGGTEAFF.

The chain is built from TRBV5-1 and TRBJ2-3, with 9 bases matching TRBD2. Germline V lookup: CDR1 SGHRS, CDR2 YFSETQ. With 0 bases clipped from V and 3 bases from J, the junction kept 8 bases outside the gene matches. The CDR3 covers 17 residues. CDR3 loop: CASSLGVSSGVTDTQYF. CDR3 nucleotide sequence: TGCGCCAGCAGCTTGGGGGTGTCTAGCGGGGTTACAGATACGCAGTATTTT.

This clone has just a few counts. This chain links TRBV11-2 with TRBJ1-5; D remains ambiguous. The CDR3 runs 13 residues. Germline assignment: CDR1 SGHAT and CDR2 FQNNGV. V lost 5 bases to trimming and J lost 7 bases, with 12 bases between them. CDR3 sequence (DNA): TGTGCCAGCAGCGGAGACATGCGGCAGCCCCAGCATTTT. Residues: CASSGDMRQPQHF.

A note on this clone: The germline gene is not matched at one end of the junction; a read error may be the cause. The chain employs TRBV7-9 and TRBJ1-1; TRBD1 matches at 7 bases. Germline loops: CDR1 SEHNR, CDR2 FQNEAQ (reference sequence). The CDR3 runs to 15 residues. In DNA, the CDR3 is TGTGCCGGCAGCTTTACAGGGGCGGGGGACACTGAAGCTTTCTTT. Its protein product is CAGSFTGAGDTEAFF.

The rearrangement links TRBV7-2 to TRBJ1-1; no reliable D call. The CDR3 is 15 amino acids. Looked up from germline, CDR1 is SGHTA and CDR2 is FQGNSA. V dropped 1 base and J dropped 4 bases, with 13 bases sitting between them. Here the CDR3 DNA reads TGTGCCAGCAGCTTAGGACCCGGTCCCTTCACTGAAGCTTTCTTT. The encoded protein is CASSLGPGPFTEAFF. The full variable domain, with the rest looked up from reference TRBV7-2 and TRBJ1-1, is GAGVSQSPSNKVTEKGKDVELRCDPISGHTALYWYRQSLGQGLEFLIYFQGNSAPDKSGLPSDRFSAERTGGSVSTLTIQRTQQEDSAVYLCASSLGPGPFTEAFFGQGTRLTVV.

The chain uses TRBV7-9 and TRBJ2-5; 14 bases are shared with TRBD2. This CDR3 contains 16 residues. Germline CDR1 and CDR2: SEHNR and FQNEAQ (reference sequence). With 5 bases clipped from V and 1 base from J, the junction kept 3 bases outside the gene matches. This chain's CDR3 is CASSPGLAGGQETQYF. CDR3 nucleotides: TGTGCCAGCAGCCCCGGACTAGCGGGGGGCCAAGAGACCCAGTACTTC.

The chain joins TRBV19 to TRBJ2-1; D possibly corresponds to TRBD1 (6 bases). Trimming took 5 bases from V and 3 from J, leaving 14 bases between them. The CDR3 contains 15 residues. Germline lookup yields CDR1 LNHDA and CDR2 SQIVND (reference sequence). The CDR3 DNA sequence: TGTGCCAGTAGTCCCCAGGGGAAGGGCTACAATGAGCAGTTCTTC. Translated: CASSPQGKGYNEQFF.

The gene calls are TRBV4-3 and TRBJ2-7; D gene ambiguous. V was clipped by 4 bases and J by 1 base, with 14 bases between them. The germline gives CDR1 LGHNA, CDR2 YSLEER. CDR3 size: 15 residues. CDR3 residues: CASSRDFDTSYEQYF. DNA of the CDR3: TGCGCCAGCAGCCGGGATTTCGACACGTCCTACGAGCAGTACTTC.

The chain uses TRBV13 and TRBJ2-2; weak D call: TRBD2 (5 bases). Germline V gene sequence: CDR1 PRHDT, CDR2 FYEKMQ (reference sequence). V lost 1 base, J lost 0 bases, and 6 bases lay in between. The length of the CDR3 is 15 residues. This CDR3 reads CASSLAGTNTGELFF. The CDR3 DNA reads TGTGCCAGCAGCTTAGCGGGGACGAACACCGGGGAGCTGTTTTTT. Drawing the rest from reference TRBV13 and TRBJ2-2, the complete variable domain is AAGVIQSPRHLIKEKRETATLKCYPIPRHDTVYWYQQGPGQDPQFLISFYEKMQSDKGSIPDRFSAQQFSDYHSELNMSSLELGDSALYFCASSLAGTNTGELFFGEGSRLTVL.

The chain employs TRBV19 and TRBJ2-5; TRBD2 is a possible D gene (5 bases). With 4 bases removed from V and 4 bases from J, the gap between germline ends came to 13 bases. This CDR3 region has 14 residues. In germline, CDR1 is LNHDA, CDR2 SQIVND (reference sequence). CDR3 residues: CASSTREGPETQYF. In nucleotides, the CDR3 is TGTGCCAGTAGTACGAGGGAAGGGCCAGAGACCCAGTACTTC.